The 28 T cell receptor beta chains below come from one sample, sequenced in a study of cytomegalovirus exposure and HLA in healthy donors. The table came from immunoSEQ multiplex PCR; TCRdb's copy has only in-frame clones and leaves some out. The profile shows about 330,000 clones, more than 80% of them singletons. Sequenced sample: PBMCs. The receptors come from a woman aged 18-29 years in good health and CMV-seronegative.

The CDR3 is CASILLSGGQGAGYTF. The CDR3 region has the DNA TGTGCCAGCATCTTGCTGTCTGGGGGACAGGGGGCCGGCTACACCTTC. The chain couples TRBV2 to TRBJ1-2; TRBD1 agrees at 12 bases. The CDR3 runs 16 residues. The V gene's germline CDR1 is SNHLY and CDR2 FYNNEI. V was clipped by 7 bases and J by 8 bases; unmatched bases: 14. The entire variable domain, with the rest obtained from reference TRBV2 and TRBJ1-2, is as follows: EPEVTQTPSHQVTQMGQEVILRCVPISNHLYFYWYRQILGQKVEFLVSFYNNEISEKSEIFDDQFSVERPDGSNFTLKIRSTKLEDSAMYFCASILLSGGQGAGYTFGSGTRLTVV.

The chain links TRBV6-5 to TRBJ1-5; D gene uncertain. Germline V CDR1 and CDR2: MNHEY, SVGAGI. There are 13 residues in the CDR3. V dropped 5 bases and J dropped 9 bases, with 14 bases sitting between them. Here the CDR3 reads CASSREPSAPQHF. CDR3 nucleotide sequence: TGTGCCAGCAGTCGGGAGCCATCAGCGCCCCAGCATTTT.

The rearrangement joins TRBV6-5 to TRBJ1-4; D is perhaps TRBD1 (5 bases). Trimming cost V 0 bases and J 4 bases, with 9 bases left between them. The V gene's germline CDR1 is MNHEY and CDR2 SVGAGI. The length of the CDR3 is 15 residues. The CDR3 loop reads CASSYSWGDNEKLFF. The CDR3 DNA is TGTGCCAGCAGTTACTCTTGGGGGGATAATGAAAAACTGTTTTTT.

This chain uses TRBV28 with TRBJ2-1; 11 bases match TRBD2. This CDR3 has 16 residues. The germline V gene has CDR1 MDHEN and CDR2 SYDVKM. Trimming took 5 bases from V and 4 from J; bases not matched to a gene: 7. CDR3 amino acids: CASSPVAGGPYNEQFF. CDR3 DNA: TGTGCCAGCAGTCCAGTAGCGGGAGGGCCATACAATGAGCAGTTCTTC.

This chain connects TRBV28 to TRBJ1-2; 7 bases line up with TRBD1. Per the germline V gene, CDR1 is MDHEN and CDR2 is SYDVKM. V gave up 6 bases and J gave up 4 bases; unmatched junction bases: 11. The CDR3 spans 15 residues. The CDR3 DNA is TGTGCCAGCAGCGAACGTACAGGGGTGGTCTATGGCTACACCTTC. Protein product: CASSERTGVVYGYTF.

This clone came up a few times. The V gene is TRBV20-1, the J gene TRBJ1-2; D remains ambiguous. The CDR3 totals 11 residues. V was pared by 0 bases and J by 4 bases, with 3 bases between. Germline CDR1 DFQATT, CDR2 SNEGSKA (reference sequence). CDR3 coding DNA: TGCAGTGCTAGAGAACTCTATGGCTACACCTTC. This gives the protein CSARELYGYTF.

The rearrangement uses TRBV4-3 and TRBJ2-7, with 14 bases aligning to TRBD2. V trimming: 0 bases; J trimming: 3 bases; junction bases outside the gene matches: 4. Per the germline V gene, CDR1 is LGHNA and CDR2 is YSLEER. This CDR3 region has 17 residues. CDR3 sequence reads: CASSQDGGTSGSYEQYF. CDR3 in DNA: TGCGCCAGCAGCCAAGATGGTGGGACTAGCGGGAGCTACGAGCAGTACTTC.

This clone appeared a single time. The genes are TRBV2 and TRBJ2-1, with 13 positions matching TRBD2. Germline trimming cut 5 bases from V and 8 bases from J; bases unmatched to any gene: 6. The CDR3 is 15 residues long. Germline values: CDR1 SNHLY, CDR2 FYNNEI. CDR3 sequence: CASSTGTSGIDEQFF. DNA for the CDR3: TGTGCCAGCAGTACCGGGACTAGCGGGATTGATGAGCAGTTCTTC. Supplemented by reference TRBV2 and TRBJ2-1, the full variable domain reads EPEVTQTPSHQVTQMGQEVILRCVPISNHLYFYWYRQILGQKVEFLVSFYNNEISEKSEIFDDQFSVERPDGSNFTLKIRSTKLEDSAMYFCASSTGTSGIDEQFFGPGTRLTVL.

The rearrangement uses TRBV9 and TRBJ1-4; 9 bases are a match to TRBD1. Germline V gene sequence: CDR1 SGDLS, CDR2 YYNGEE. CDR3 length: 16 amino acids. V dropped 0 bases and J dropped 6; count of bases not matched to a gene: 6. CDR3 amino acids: CASSVADGTGHEKLFF. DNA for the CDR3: TGTGCCAGCAGCGTAGCTGACGGGACAGGGCATGAAAAACTGTTTTTT.

DNA of the CDR3: TGTGCCAGCAGCACGACTAGCGGCAGCACAGATACGCAGTATTTT. It is translated as CASSTTSGSTDTQYF. This sequence joins TRBV11-2 and TRBJ2-3; TRBD2 matches at 9 bases. In germline, CDR1 is SGHAT, CDR2 FQNNGV. The V segment lost 5 bases and the J segment 0 bases; nucleotides outside the gene matches: 3. This CDR3 comprises 15 residues.

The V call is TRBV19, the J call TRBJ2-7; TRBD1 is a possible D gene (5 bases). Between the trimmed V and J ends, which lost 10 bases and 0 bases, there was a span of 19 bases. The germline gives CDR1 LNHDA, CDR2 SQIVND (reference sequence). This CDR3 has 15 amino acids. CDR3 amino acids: CATNKGAASSYEQYF. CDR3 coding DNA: TGTGCCACGAACAAAGGGGCGGCGAGCTCCTACGAGCAGTACTTC.

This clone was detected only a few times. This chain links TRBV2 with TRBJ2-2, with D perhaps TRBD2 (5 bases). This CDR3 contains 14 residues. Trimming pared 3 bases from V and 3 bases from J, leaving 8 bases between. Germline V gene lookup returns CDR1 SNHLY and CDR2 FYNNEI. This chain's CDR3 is CASSDTADTGELFF. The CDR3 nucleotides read TGTGCCAGCAGTGATACAGCGGACACCGGGGAGCTGTTTTTT.

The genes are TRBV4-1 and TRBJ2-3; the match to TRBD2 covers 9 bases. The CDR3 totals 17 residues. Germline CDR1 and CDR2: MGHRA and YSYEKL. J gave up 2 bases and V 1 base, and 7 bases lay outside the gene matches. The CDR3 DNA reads TGCGCCAGCAGCCAAGGCCCCGCGGGAGGGTACACAGATACGCAGTATTTT. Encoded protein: CASSQGPAGGYTDTQYF.

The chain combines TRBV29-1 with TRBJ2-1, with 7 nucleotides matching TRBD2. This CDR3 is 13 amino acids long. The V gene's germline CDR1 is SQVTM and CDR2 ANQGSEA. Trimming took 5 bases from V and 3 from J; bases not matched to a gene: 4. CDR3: CSVRLADYNEQFF. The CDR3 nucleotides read TGCAGCGTTAGGCTAGCGGACTACAATGAGCAGTTCTTC.

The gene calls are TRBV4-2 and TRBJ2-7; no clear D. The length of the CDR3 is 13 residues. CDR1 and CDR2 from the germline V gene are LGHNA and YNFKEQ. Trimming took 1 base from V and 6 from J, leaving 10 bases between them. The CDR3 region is CASSQAHSGEQYF. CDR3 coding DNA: TGTGCCAGCAGCCAAGCCCACTCCGGCGAGCAGTACTTC.

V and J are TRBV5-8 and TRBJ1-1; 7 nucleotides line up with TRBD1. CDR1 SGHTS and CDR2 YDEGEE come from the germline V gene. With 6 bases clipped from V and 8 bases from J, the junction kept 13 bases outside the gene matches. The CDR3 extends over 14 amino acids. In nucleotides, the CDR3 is TGTGCCAGCACCAGGACAGGTACAATTACGGAAGCTTTCTTT. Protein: CASTRTGTITEAFF.

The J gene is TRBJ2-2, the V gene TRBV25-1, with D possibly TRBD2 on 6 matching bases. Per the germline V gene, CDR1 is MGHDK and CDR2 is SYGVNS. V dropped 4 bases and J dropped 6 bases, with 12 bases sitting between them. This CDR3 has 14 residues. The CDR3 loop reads CASSGAGTAGELFF. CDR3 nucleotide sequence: TGTGCCAGCAGTGGGGCGGGAACGGCCGGGGAGCTGTTTTTT.

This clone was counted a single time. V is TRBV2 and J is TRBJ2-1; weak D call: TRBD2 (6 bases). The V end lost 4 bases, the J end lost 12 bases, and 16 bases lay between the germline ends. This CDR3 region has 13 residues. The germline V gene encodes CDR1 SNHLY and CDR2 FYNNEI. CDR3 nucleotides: TGTGCCAGCAGTGGATCCGGCCTGCGGGGGCAGTTCTTC. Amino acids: CASSGSGLRGQFF.

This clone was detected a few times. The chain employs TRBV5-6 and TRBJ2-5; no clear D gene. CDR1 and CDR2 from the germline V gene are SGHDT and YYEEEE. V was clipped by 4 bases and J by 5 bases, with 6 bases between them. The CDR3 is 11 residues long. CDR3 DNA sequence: TGTGCCAGCAGCGACTGGGAGACCCAGTACTTC. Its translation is CASSDWETQYF.

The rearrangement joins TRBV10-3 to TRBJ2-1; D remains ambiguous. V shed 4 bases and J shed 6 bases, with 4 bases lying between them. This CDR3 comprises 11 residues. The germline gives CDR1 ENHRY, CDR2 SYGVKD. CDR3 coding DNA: TGTGCCATCAGTGGGAGCAATGAGCAGTTCTTC. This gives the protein CAISGSNEQFF.

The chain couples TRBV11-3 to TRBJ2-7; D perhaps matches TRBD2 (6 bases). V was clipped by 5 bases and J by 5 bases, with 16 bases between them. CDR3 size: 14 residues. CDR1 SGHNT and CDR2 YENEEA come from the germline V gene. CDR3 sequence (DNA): TGTGCCAGCAGCCCCCGGACTAATCCAGACGAGCAGTACTTC. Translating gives CASSPRTNPDEQYF.

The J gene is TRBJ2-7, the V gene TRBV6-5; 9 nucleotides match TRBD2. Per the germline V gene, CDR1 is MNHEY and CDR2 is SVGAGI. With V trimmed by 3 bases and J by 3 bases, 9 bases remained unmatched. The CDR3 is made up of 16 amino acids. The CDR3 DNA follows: TGTGCCAGCAGTTATGCGACTAGCGGTCTTATCTACGAGCAGTACTTC. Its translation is CASSYATSGLIYEQYF.

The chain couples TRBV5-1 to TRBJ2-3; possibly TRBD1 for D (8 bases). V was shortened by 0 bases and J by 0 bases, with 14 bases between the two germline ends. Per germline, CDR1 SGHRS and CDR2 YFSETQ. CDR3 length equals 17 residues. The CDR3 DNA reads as TGCGCCAGCAGCTTGGGACAGGGGAGGGTGAGCACAGATACGCAGTATTTT. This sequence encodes CASSLGQGRVSTDTQYF.

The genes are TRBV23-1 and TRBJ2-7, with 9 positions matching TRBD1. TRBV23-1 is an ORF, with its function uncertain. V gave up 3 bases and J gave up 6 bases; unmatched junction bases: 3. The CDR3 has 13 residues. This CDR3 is CASSQPTGGEQYF. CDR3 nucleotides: TGCGCCAGCAGTCAGCCGACAGGGGGCGAGCAGTACTTC.

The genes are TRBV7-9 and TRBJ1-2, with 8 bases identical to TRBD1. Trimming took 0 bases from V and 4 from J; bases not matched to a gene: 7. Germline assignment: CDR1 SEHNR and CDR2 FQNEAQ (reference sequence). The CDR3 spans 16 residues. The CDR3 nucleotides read TGTGCCAGCAGCTTAGCCTCGGGCCAGGGGGCCTATGGCTACACCTTC. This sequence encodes CASSLASGQGAYGYTF.

The CDR3 nucleotides are TGTGCCAGCAGTTTATCGTCGACTAGCGGGAGAGGAGGTCAAGAGACCCAGTACTTC. This translates into CASSLSSTSGRGGQETQYF. The chain combines TRBV28 with TRBJ2-5, with 12 bases identical to TRBD2. V dropped 1 base and J dropped 2; count of bases not matched to a gene: 11. The CDR3 is made up of 19 amino acids. CDR1 MDHEN and CDR2 SYDVKM come from the germline V gene.

The CDR3 bases are TGCAGCGTTGGATTAGCGGGAGGGCCGGGAGATACGCAGTATTTT. This sequence encodes CSVGLAGGPGDTQYF. This chain uses TRBV29-1 with TRBJ2-3, with 11 bases matching TRBD2. Germline-derived CDR1 and CDR2 are SQVTM and ANQGSEA. This CDR3 is 15 amino acids long. Unmatched junction bases numbered 8, after V lost 4 bases and J lost 5 bases.

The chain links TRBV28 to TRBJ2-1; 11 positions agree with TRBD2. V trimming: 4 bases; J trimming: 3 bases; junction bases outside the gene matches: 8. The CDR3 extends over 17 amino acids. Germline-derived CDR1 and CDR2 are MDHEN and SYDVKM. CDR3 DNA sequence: TGTGCCAGCAGTTCACGATTAGCGGGAGGGGTCTACAATGAGCAGTTCTTC. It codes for CASSSRLAGGVYNEQFF.